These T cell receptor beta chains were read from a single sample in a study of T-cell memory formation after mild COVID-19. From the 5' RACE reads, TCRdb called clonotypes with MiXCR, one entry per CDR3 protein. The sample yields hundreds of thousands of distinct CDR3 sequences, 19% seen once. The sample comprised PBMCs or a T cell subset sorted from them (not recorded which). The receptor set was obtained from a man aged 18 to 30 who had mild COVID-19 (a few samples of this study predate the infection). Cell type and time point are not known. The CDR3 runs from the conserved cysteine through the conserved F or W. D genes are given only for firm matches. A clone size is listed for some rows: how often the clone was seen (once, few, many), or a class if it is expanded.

CDR3aa: CASSRTINSNQPQHF
CDR3nt: TGTGCCAGCTCCCGGACAATTAATAGCAATCAGCCCCAGCATTTT
v_gene: TRBV18
d_gene: .
abundance: .
j_gene: TRBJ1-5

CDR3aa: CASSSGEPGYEQYF
CDR3nt: TGTGCCAGCAGCTCCGGGGAGCCCGGGTACGAGCAGTACTTC
v_gene: TRBV9
d_gene: .
abundance: .
j_gene: TRBJ2-7

CDR3aa: CASSSGPDRVWGYTF
CDR3nt: TGTGCCAGCAGCTCGGGCCCAGACAGGGTTTGGGGCTACACCTTC
v_gene: TRBV7-2
d_gene: TRBD1
abundance: .
j_gene: TRBJ1-2

CDR3aa: CSVVQSTYEQYF
CDR3nt: TGCAGCGTTGTACAGAGCACCTACGAGCAGTACTTC
v_gene: TRBV29-1
d_gene: .
abundance: .
j_gene: TRBJ2-7

CDR3aa: CASSLGAGGSSGANVLTF
CDR3nt: TGCGCCAGCAGCTTGGGGGCAGGGGGGAGCTCTGGGGCCAACGTCCTGACTTTC
v_gene: TRBV5-1
d_gene: .
abundance: .
j_gene: TRBJ2-6

CDR3aa: CASSLLRGNMNTEAFF
CDR3nt: TGTGCCAGCAGTTTACTCAGGGGGAACATGAACACTGAAGCTTTCTTT
v_gene: TRBV12-3/TRBV12-4
d_gene: TRBD1
abundance: .
j_gene: TRBJ1-1

CDR3aa: CASSFGGDSHTEAFF
CDR3nt: TGTGCCAGCAGTTTCGGGGGGGATTCACACACTGAAGCTTTCTTT
v_gene: TRBV27
d_gene: .
abundance: .
j_gene: TRBJ1-1

CDR3aa: CASTSSDATNEKLFF
CDR3nt: TGTGCCAGTACTTCGTCGGATGCAACTAATGAAAAACTGTTTTTT
v_gene: TRBV19
d_gene: .
abundance: .
j_gene: TRBJ1-4

CDR3aa: CASSHGFNRGETQYF
CDR3nt: TGCGCCAGCAGCCACGGGTTTAATCGTGGGGAGACCCAGTACTTC
v_gene: TRBV4-1
d_gene: .
abundance: few
j_gene: TRBJ2-5

CDR3aa: CASGQRSYGYTF
CDR3nt: TGTGCCAGCGGACAGCGCTCCTATGGCTACACCTTC
v_gene: TRBV6-6
d_gene: .
abundance: .
j_gene: TRBJ1-2

CDR3aa: CSVAWAGGDSPLHF
CDR3nt: TGCAGCGTTGCGTGGGCAGGGGGAGATTCACCCCTCCACTTT
v_gene: TRBV29-1
d_gene: TRBD1
abundance: .
j_gene: TRBJ1-6

CDR3aa: CSVTGLAGTPSYEQYF
CDR3nt: TGCAGTGTTACTGGACTAGCGGGGACGCCTTCCTACGAGCAGTACTTC
v_gene: TRBV20-1
d_gene: TRBD2
abundance: few
j_gene: TRBJ2-7

CDR3aa: CASSLRGWETQYF
CDR3nt: TGCGCCAGCAGCCTACGGGGGTGGGAGACCCAGTACTTC
v_gene: TRBV5-1
d_gene: .
abundance: .
j_gene: TRBJ2-5

CDR3aa: CSVDRASTDTQYF
CDR3nt: TGCAGCGTTGACAGGGCTAGCACAGATACGCAGTATTTT
v_gene: TRBV29-1
d_gene: .
abundance: .
j_gene: TRBJ2-3

CDR3aa: CASSPLLAGGPTDTQYF
CDR3nt: TGTGCCAGCTCACCACTCCTAGCGGGGGGCCCCACAGATACGCAGTATTTT
v_gene: TRBV18
d_gene: TRBD2
abundance: few
j_gene: TRBJ2-3

CDR3aa: CASSYRAGANVLTF
CDR3nt: TGTGCCAGCAGCTACAGGGCTGGGGCCAACGTCCTGACTTTC
v_gene: TRBV7-9
d_gene: .
abundance: few
j_gene: TRBJ2-6

CDR3aa: CASSKLAGGRIETQYF
CDR3nt: TGTGCCAGCAGTAAGCTAGCGGGGGGGCGGATAGAGACCCAGTACTTC
v_gene: TRBV7-8
d_gene: TRBD2
abundance: .
j_gene: TRBJ2-5

CDR3aa: CASSQFRDSHGYTF
CDR3nt: TGCGCCAGCAGCCAATTTCGGGACAGTCATGGCTACACCTTC
v_gene: TRBV4-3
d_gene: TRBD1
abundance: .
j_gene: TRBJ1-2

CDR3aa: CATSRGRTGGGSPLHF
CDR3nt: TGTGCCACCAGCAGGGGCCGGACGGGCGGGGGTTCACCCCTCCACTTT
v_gene: TRBV15
d_gene: .
abundance: .
j_gene: TRBJ1-6

CDR3aa: CASSHFRVNEQFF
CDR3nt: TGTGCCAGCAGCCACTTCAGGGTAAATGAGCAGTTCTTC
v_gene: TRBV16
d_gene: .
abundance: .
j_gene: TRBJ2-1

CDR3aa: CASSSDWEGSPLHF
CDR3nt: TGTGCCAGCAGCTCGGACTGGGAAGGTTCACCCCTCCACTTT
v_gene: TRBV6-5
d_gene: .
abundance: few
j_gene: TRBJ1-6

CDR3aa: CASSDRDRATDTQYF
CDR3nt: TGTGCCAGCAGCGACCGGGACAGGGCAACAGATACGCAGTATTTT
v_gene: TRBV7-9
d_gene: TRBD1
abundance: .
j_gene: TRBJ2-3

CDR3aa: CASSYSMVYEQYF
CDR3nt: TGTGCCAGCAGTTACTCGATGGTCTACGAGCAGTACTTC
v_gene: TRBV6-2/TRBV6-3
d_gene: .
abundance: .
j_gene: TRBJ2-7

CDR3aa: CSAKNSGQPVGYGYTF
CDR3nt: TGCAGTGCAAAGAACTCGGGACAGCCCGTCGGCTATGGCTACACCTTC
v_gene: TRBV20-1
d_gene: TRBD1
abundance: few
j_gene: TRBJ1-2

CDR3aa: CASSGQGGDYGYTF
CDR3nt: TGTGCCAGCAGCGGACAGGGTGGGGACTATGGCTACACCTTC
v_gene: TRBV7-2
d_gene: TRBD1
abundance: few
j_gene: TRBJ1-2

CDR3aa: CASSLGAGAGLNEQFF
CDR3nt: TGCGCCAGCAGCCTCGGAGCAGGGGCGGGCCTCAATGAGCAGTTCTTC
v_gene: TRBV4-1
d_gene: .
abundance: .
j_gene: TRBJ2-1

CDR3aa: CASRFSGGEETQYF
CDR3nt: TGTGCCAGCAGGTTTAGCGGGGGGGAAGAGACCCAGTACTTC
v_gene: TRBV5-4
d_gene: TRBD2
abundance: .
j_gene: TRBJ2-5

CDR3aa: CASSFAGAEETQYF
CDR3nt: TGCGCCAGCAGCTTCGCCGGGGCGGAAGAGACCCAGTACTTC
v_gene: TRBV5-1
d_gene: .
abundance: few
j_gene: TRBJ2-5

CDR3aa: CASSVEGHMKGSTGELFF
CDR3nt: TGTGCCAGCAGTGTAGAAGGACACATGAAAGGCAGCACCGGGGAGCTGTTTTTT
v_gene: TRBV6-5
d_gene: .
abundance: .
j_gene: TRBJ2-2

CDR3aa: CASSFTRRNTEAFF
CDR3nt: TGTGCCAGCAGTTTCACCAGGAGAAACACTGAAGCTTTCTTT
v_gene: TRBV6-5
d_gene: .
abundance: .
j_gene: TRBJ1-1

CDR3aa: CASSLEQGWGQPQHF
CDR3nt: TGTGCCAGCAGCTTAGAACAGGGGTGGGGCCAGCCCCAGCATTTT
v_gene: TRBV7-6
d_gene: TRBD1
abundance: few
j_gene: TRBJ1-5

CDR3aa: CASSLTAGATEGTQYF
CDR3nt: TGCGCCAGCAGCTTGACAGCGGGGGCAACGGAGGGGACCCAGTACTTC
v_gene: TRBV5-1
d_gene: TRBD2
abundance: few
j_gene: TRBJ2-5

CDR3aa: CASSADGTDTQYF
CDR3nt: TGTGCCAGCAGCGCGGACGGGACAGATACGCAGTATTTT
v_gene: TRBV9
d_gene: .
abundance: few
j_gene: TRBJ2-3

CDR3aa: CASRRKAGLLAKNIQYF
CDR3nt: TGTGCCAGCAGACGGAAAGCGGGGCTTCTAGCCAAAAACATTCAGTACTTC
v_gene: TRBV6-5
d_gene: TRBD2
abundance: .
j_gene: TRBJ2-4

CDR3aa: CASSSGAAYEQYF
CDR3nt: TGTGCCAGCTCCTCGGGGGCAGCCTACGAGCAGTACTTC
v_gene: TRBV18
d_gene: .
abundance: .
j_gene: TRBJ2-7

CDR3aa: CASSRRNEQYF
CDR3nt: TGTGCCAGCAGTCGCAGGAACGAGCAGTACTTC
v_gene: TRBV12-3/TRBV12-4
d_gene: .
abundance: few
j_gene: TRBJ2-7

CDR3aa: CASSFTELAKNIQYF
CDR3nt: TGTGCCAGCAGTTTCACAGAACTAGCCAAAAACATTCAGTACTTC
v_gene: TRBV12-3/TRBV12-4
d_gene: .
abundance: .
j_gene: TRBJ2-4

CDR3aa: CASSWGGGGNQPQHF
CDR3nt: TGTGCCAGCAGTTGGGGCGGGGGTGGCAATCAGCCCCAGCATTTT
v_gene: TRBV7-2
d_gene: .
abundance: few
j_gene: TRBJ1-5

CDR3aa: CASSKGARSYNEQFF
CDR3nt: TGTGCCAGCAGCAAGGGGGCTCGGTCCTACAATGAGCAGTTCTTC
v_gene: TRBV11-2
d_gene: TRBD1
abundance: .
j_gene: TRBJ2-1

CDR3aa: CASSLRDRLFDEQYF
CDR3nt: TGTGCCAGCAGCCTCCGGGACAGGCTTTTCGACGAGCAGTACTTC
v_gene: TRBV3-1
d_gene: TRBD1
abundance: few
j_gene: TRBJ2-7

CDR3aa: CAIRQAGGTDTQYF
CDR3nt: TGTGCCATCAGGCAAGCGGGGGGAACGGATACGCAGTATTTT
v_gene: TRBV10-3
d_gene: TRBD2
abundance: few
j_gene: TRBJ2-3

CDR3aa: CASSLAGQGASQPQHF
CDR3nt: TGTGCCAGCAGCTTAGCGGGACAGGGGGCGTCTCAGCCCCAGCATTTT
v_gene: TRBV7-9
d_gene: TRBD1
abundance: .
j_gene: TRBJ1-5

CDR3aa: CASSLVSGSGELFF
CDR3nt: TGTGCCAGCAGCTTAGTTAGTGGCTCCGGGGAGCTGTTTTTT
v_gene: TRBV7-2
d_gene: .
abundance: .
j_gene: TRBJ2-2

CDR3aa: CASSFRANTEAFF
CDR3nt: TGTGCCAGCAGTTTCAGGGCTAACACTGAAGCTTTCTTT
v_gene: TRBV12-3/TRBV12-4
d_gene: .
abundance: few
j_gene: TRBJ1-1

CDR3aa: CASSRGQAHSPLHF
CDR3nt: TGTGCCAGCAGCCGGGGACAGGCCCATTCACCCCTCCACTTT
v_gene: TRBV7-9
d_gene: TRBD1
abundance: few
j_gene: TRBJ1-6

CDR3aa: CASSHRAGARETQYF
CDR3nt: TGTGCCAGCAGCCACAGAGCAGGGGCCAGGGAGACCCAGTACTTC
v_gene: TRBV7-3
d_gene: .
abundance: .
j_gene: TRBJ2-5

CDR3aa: CASSPGTGDVRQPQHF
CDR3nt: TGTGCCAGCTCACCCGGGACAGGGGATGTACGGCAGCCCCAGCATTTT
v_gene: TRBV18
d_gene: TRBD1
abundance: few
j_gene: TRBJ1-5

CDR3aa: CASSEEAGTADTQYF
CDR3nt: TGTGCCAGCAGTGAAGAGGCGGGGACGGCAGATACGCAGTATTTT
v_gene: TRBV2
d_gene: .
abundance: .
j_gene: TRBJ2-3

CDR3aa: CSALGQLVYGYTF
CDR3nt: TGCAGTGCTCTAGGACAACTTGTCTATGGCTACACCTTC
v_gene: TRBV20-1
d_gene: .
abundance: .
j_gene: TRBJ1-2

CDR3aa: CASSPVYEQFF
CDR3nt: TGTGCCAGCAGCCCGGTGTACGAGCAGTTCTTC
v_gene: TRBV12-3/TRBV12-4
d_gene: .
abundance: few
j_gene: TRBJ2-1

CDR3aa: CASATGGGYGYTF
CDR3nt: TGTGCCAGCGCTACAGGGGGCGGCTATGGCTACACCTTC
v_gene: TRBV28
d_gene: TRBD1
abundance: .
j_gene: TRBJ1-2